This T cell receptor beta chain was recorded in a study of T-cell reconstitution after alpha-beta-depleted transplantation in children. Preparation of the TCRbeta library used unique molecular identifiers. TCRdb called the PCR reads again in MiXCR, with one record for every CDR3 protein. The table records roughly 350,000 distinct CDR3 sequences, around 15% of them present only once. Germline V CDR1 and CDR2: LNHDA, SQIVND (reference sequence). The CDR3 extends over 13 amino acids. As to this clonotype: The junction does not match germline at one end; this may be a read error.

The chain recombines TRBV19 with TRBJ1-5; tentative D call: TRBD1 (5 bases). This receptor was obtained from a male patient between 2 and 15 years old who had a stem cell transplant for acute lymphoblastic leukemia, so the T cells may come from the graft donor. Sample: PBMCs, mostly from graft donor cells, taken 360 days after TCRalphabeta/CD19-depleted stem cell transplant. The CDR3 protein is CASSIQWAGTPDF. In DNA form, the CDR3 reads TGTGCCAGTAGTATTCAGTGGGCCGGGACGCCTGACTTT.